The source of this TCR beta chain is a study of shared clonotypes between healthy human individuals (dated by TCRdb to between 2020 and 2021). Background for the entire study: The cohort included three men and a couple of women between 18 and 49 years of age. To increase sequencing depth and limit assay-specific biases, different laboratories used diverse techniques to prepare libraries and sequence TCR repertoires. Blood TCR repertoires of four to six healthy adults were deeply sequenced to estimate repertoire size and the extent of clonotype sharing between individuals. Per donor, three plates each were used for CD4 naive and CD4 memory, two for CD8 naive, and one for CD8 memory. Each donor's leukapheresis produced roughly between roughly 0.85 and 9.5 billion PBMCs. Points the paper makes about the study in general: Pairwise subsampling led to the expectation that sequencing depth would affect the degree of clonotype sharing among donors. Because the study included a small number of donors, the genetic and exposure-history diversity represented was limited. Sampling was limited to blood, and TCR repertoires in tissue likely differ from TCR repertoires in blood. Incomplete sequencing was indicated by rarefaction of sorted-subset datasets, despite the large sequencing depth. Naive subsets generally had larger estimated clonotype richness than memory subsets did. Sharing across a few donors was observed for around 5% of naive CD4, less than 4% of naive CD8, roughly 2.4% of memory CD4, and 0.4% of memory CD8 clonotypes. Compared with non-shared clonotypes, clonotypes shared by all four sorted-subset donors had higher generation probabilities.

Donors were healthy HIV-negative adults with no recently reported acute infections or vaccinations. All donors were Caucasian adults living in Nashville, Tennessee, USA. CD4+ T cells were enriched by magnetic negative selection; naive cells were then positively selected on CD45RA, and the negative fraction formed the memory subset. After blood collection by leukapheresis, PBMCs were isolated using Ficoll-Histopaque density gradient centrifugation and then cryopreserved in the vapor phase of liquid nitrogen. Analytical flow cytometry was used to check the purity and quantity of each magnetically sorted T cell population. Each sorted fraction had its genomic DNA isolated and then quantified by UV absorbance on a Nanodrop 2000c. TCR CDR3 regions were amplified from genomic DNA by multiplex PCR using the deep immunoSEQ assay. For each cell subset, the extracted genomic DNA was distributed evenly across all wells of several immunoSEQ 96-well plates, and each plate served as one replicate. For sorted subsets, around 0.2 ug genomic DNA, equal to 25,000 to 35,000 T cell genomes, was loaded into each replicate PCR. The purified libraries were quantified using a Qubit 3.0 fluorometer, sized with a Bioanalyzer 2100, and then quantified again using the KAPA Library Quantification kit. Each immunoSEQ 96-well plate was sequenced on its own single-read 150-cycle Illumina NextSeq 550 flow cell. The published analysis was carried out like this. Because the immunoSEQ output held only junctional sequences and lacked quality scores, the filtering could not match the filtering applied to full-length reads. To assign V/J genes and CDR3, sequences were annotated against IMGT germline references using PyIR, a Python wrapper for IgBLAST v1.9. Any read was removed if the V/J assignment was weak (E-value above 1e-6), the CDR3 was missing, or the read contained stop codons, out-of-frame junctions, or ambiguous translated residues. V3J clonotypes were defined as sequences sharing an identical inferred V gene, J gene, and CDR3 amino acid sequence. The percentage overlap between two repertoires was calculated by dividing the number of shared unique clonotypes by the size of the smaller repertoire. Three approaches were used to assess repertoire richness: RTK rarefaction, the Chao1 estimator, and Recon v2.1 estimates of unobserved clonotypes. Generation probabilities were computed with OLGA for all TCRbeta clonotypes obtained by the gDNA method from several donors. Drawn from immuneACCESS, this table holds only the in-frame rearrangements with V and J called that TCRdb kept. Clones are partly lost; checked studies trace under half to an unresolved V gene and leave the rest unexplained. That table is the source of V, J and clone size, and D and trimming were worked out from the DNA. Across this sample there are roughly 2.5 million clones, with around nine tenths seen only once. The top ten clones comprise over 0.12% of the sample.

Worth noting for this clone: Its cognate antigen has yet to be identified. Nothing much larger sits one base from this clone, and base qualities are not available.

The sequencing input was naive CD4+ T cells sorted from blood. This specimen's cell subset or site label, interpreted: CD45RA+ positively selected. The clonotype was recovered from a young man in good health.

The CDR3 has the sequence CASSLRTTATNEKLFF. The nucleotide sequence reads as follows: TGTGCCAGCAGCTTAAGAACGACAGCAACTAATGAAAAACTGTTTTTT. The V and J genes are TRBV7-9 and TRBJ1-4; a tentative D call is TRBD1 (5 bases match). Trimming costs V 2 bases and J 0 bases, and their ends lie 10 bases apart. From cysteine to phenylalanine, the CDR3 is 16 amino acids long. Of all the DNA, just the CDR3 is kept, 48 bases in frame from base 1. Based on the germline V gene (reference sequence), the CDR1 and CDR2 sequences are SEHNR and FQNEAQ.